These 8 T cell receptor beta chains came from one sample sequenced in a study of T cells in women clearing cervical HPV infection. Method: immunoSEQ multiplex PCR; TCRdb's copy keeps in-frame clones and lacks some. The sample data list tens of thousands of clones. The sample consisted of blood buffy coat. The receptors were gathered from a woman between 18 and 70 years old with a cervical HPV16 infection that either progressed to CIN3+ or cleared (not recorded which).

On this clone: The CDR3 end lies 3 residues beyond the end of the read and is filled in from the germline J gene. This chain uses TRBV7-9 with TRBJ2-4; 8 positions agree with TRBD1. The CDR3 extends over 13 amino acids. CDR1 SEHNR and CDR2 FQNEAQ come from the germline V gene (reference sequence). CDR3 DNA (partial): TGTGCCACCGGTGGACAGGGAATTTATGGT. It specifies CATGGQGIYG. The complete CDR3 reads CATGGQGIYGQYF.

About this clone itself: The read is 3 residues too short to cover the CDR3 end, so that end is filled in from the germline J gene. This chain connects TRBV5-1 to TRBJ2-6; 8 nucleotides agree with TRBD1. V was clipped by 5 bases and J by 0 bases; unmatched bases: 10. The CDR3 loop spans 18 amino acids. Germline V gene lookup returns CDR1 SGHRS and CDR2 YFSETQ. The CDR3 is CASRQTTGEISGANVLTF. CDR3 DNA (partial): TGCGCCAGCAGACAAACGACAGGGGAGATCTCTGGGGCCAACGTC.

A remark on this clone: Read coverage stops 3 residues before the CDR3 terminus; the germline J gene supplies the remainder. The chain couples TRBV20-1 to TRBJ2-7; perhaps TRBD1 as D (7 bases). The CDR3 has 12 amino acids. The germline V gene has CDR1 DFQATT and CDR2 SNEGSKA (reference sequence). Trimming took off 5 bases at V and 4 bases at J, with 12 bases between the two ends. The chain's CDR3 is CSAHAGGYEQYF. CDR3 DNA, as far as it was read: TGCAGTGCTCACGCAGGGGGGTACGAG.

Comments on this clone: The read terminates 3 residues ahead of where the CDR3 ends, so the germline J gene completes it. The rearrangement joins TRBV5-4 to TRBJ2-3, with 7 positions matching TRBD2. The CDR3 is 15 residues long. Germline V lookup: CDR1 SGHNT, CDR2 YYREEE (reference sequence). Trimming took 5 bases from V and 8 from J; bases not matched to a gene: 14. The CDR3 sequence is CASRSASGPIGTQYF. The covered CDR3 bases are TGTGCCAGCAGATCGGCTAGCGGCCCTATCGGTACG.

About this clone itself: Sequencing ends 3 residues short of the CDR3 end; the germline J gene provides the rest. V gene TRBV19 combines with J gene TRBJ1-1, with TRBD1 matching over 7 bases. The CDR3 loop spans 13 amino acids. Germline lookup yields CDR1 LNHDA and CDR2 SQIVND (reference sequence). V lost 6 bases and J lost 5; bases outside the gene matches: 6. The CDR3 loop reads CASRADRVTEAFF. The CDR3 DNA, read in part, is TGTGCCAGTAGGGCTGACAGGGTAACTGAA.

Remarks on this clone: The read comes to an end 3 residues before the CDR3 does, leaving the germline J gene to fill in the end. This chain uses TRBV2 with TRBJ1-6; 10 bases are shared with TRBD1. V was clipped by 6 bases and J by 1 base; unmatched bases: 9. Germline V gene data show CDR1 as SNHLY and CDR2 as FYNNEI. This CDR3 comprises 18 residues. The CDR3 loop reads CASRPGTGVVSYNSPLHF. Partial CDR3 DNA: TGTGCCAGCAGACCCGGGACAGGGGTCGTATCCTATAATTCACCC.

Details on this clone: Read sequence stops 3 residues before the CDR3 end, and the germline J gene provides the missing end. The chain joins TRBV20-1 to TRBJ2-1, with TRBD2 matching 8 bases. CDR3 length: 14 residues. Germline V lookup: CDR1 DFQATT, CDR2 SNEGSKA (reference sequence). The ends lost 3 bases at V and 0 bases at J; junction bases unmatched: 1. This CDR3 is CSASGGASYNEQFF. The part of the CDR3 DNA that was read is TGCAGTGCTAGCGGGGGGGCCTCCTACAATGAG.

Remarks on this clone: The read stops 3 residues short of the end of the CDR3; the missing end is completed from the germline J gene. This chain uses TRBV7-6 with TRBJ1-1; TRBD1 is a possible D gene (5 bases). Trimming shortened V by 2 bases and J by 0 bases, and 16 bases separated the two germline ends. The CDR3 has 17 residues. Looked up from germline, CDR1 is SGHVS and CDR2 is FNYEAQ. The DNA read from the CDR3 is TGTGCCAGCAGCTTAAAATCTCTTAGACAGTTGAACACTGAA. It encodes CASSLKSLRQLNTE. The whole CDR3 protein reads CASSLKSLRQLNTEAFF.